What follows are 6 T cell receptor beta chains derived from one specimen sequenced in a study of T-cell memory formation after mild COVID-19. TCRdb called the 5' RACE reads again in MiXCR, with one record for every CDR3 protein. The table includes roughly 370,000 distinct CDR3 sequences, roughly 15% detected once. Sequencing was performed on PBMCs or a T cell subset sorted from them (not recorded which). Every receptor here comes from a man younger than 35 who had mild COVID-19 (a few samples of this study predate the infection). Cell type and time point are not known.

J is TRBJ1-4 and V is TRBV6-5; 8 nucleotides line up with TRBD1. CDR1 is MNHEY, CDR2 SVGAGI, per germline. The trim removed 5 bases at V and 7 bases at J, leaving 9 bases unmatched. The CDR3 covers 15 residues. CDR3 in amino acids: CASSLQGVVGEKLFF. The DNA of the CDR3 is TGTGCCAGCAGTCTACAGGGGGTCGTAGGTGAAAAACTGTTTTTT.

The chain carries TRBV11-2 and TRBJ2-3, with 7 bases matching TRBD2. CDR3 size: 16 residues. Germline CDR1 SGHAT, CDR2 FQNNGV. V lost 5 bases and J lost 0; bases outside the gene matches: 8. The CDR3 nucleotides are TGTGCCAGCAGCCCCCCCAGCGGGGTAAGCACAGATACGCAGTATTTT. Translation gives CASSPPSGVSTDTQYF. Together with reference TRBV11-2 and TRBJ2-3, the CDR3 gives the full variable domain: EAGVAQSPRYKIIEKRQSVAFWCNPISGHATLYWYQQILGQGPKLLIQFQNNGVVDDSQLPKDRFSAERLKGVDSTLKIQPAKLEDSAVYLCASSPPSGVSTDTQYFGPGTRLTVL.

V is TRBV6-5 and J is TRBJ2-1; tentative D call: TRBD1 (6 bases). Trimming shortened V by 6 bases and J by 6 bases, and 15 bases separated the two germline ends. The CDR3 runs 14 residues. Germline V lookup: CDR1 MNHEY, CDR2 SVGAGI. The CDR3 reads CASRANRAGNEQFF. In DNA form, the CDR3 reads TGTGCCAGCAGAGCCAACAGGGCTGGCAATGAGCAGTTCTTC.

The rearrangement links TRBV12-3 or TRBV12-4 to TRBJ1-4; 9 nucleotides agree with TRBD1. The V and J ends lost 1 base and 6 bases, in that order; junction bases with no gene match: 3. This CDR3 contains 15 residues. CDR3 nucleotides: TGTGCCAGCAGTTTAGTGACAGGGGGGGATGAAAAACTGTTTTTT. Its protein product is CASSLVTGGDEKLFF.

This clonotype was counted a few times. V is TRBV5-1 and J is TRBJ1-2, with TRBD1 identical over 7 bases. V gave up 1 base and J gave up 8 bases; unmatched junction bases: 11. The CDR3 has 15 amino acids. Per germline, CDR1 SGHRS and CDR2 YFSETQ. The CDR3 DNA follows: TGCGCCAGCAGCTTGACCAACAGGGGAAACAACGGCTACACCTTC. Its translation is CASSLTNRGNNGYTF.

This clonotype showed up just a few times. The chain links TRBV25-1 to TRBJ1-1; no definite D call. Trimming stripped 4 bases from V and 0 bases from J, with 12 bases between. The CDR3 length is 15 residues. Per germline, CDR1 MGHDK and CDR2 SYGVNS. Here the CDR3 reads CASSAWIGLNTEAFF. CDR3 coding DNA: TGTGCCAGCAGTGCTTGGATAGGGCTGAACACTGAAGCTTTCTTT.